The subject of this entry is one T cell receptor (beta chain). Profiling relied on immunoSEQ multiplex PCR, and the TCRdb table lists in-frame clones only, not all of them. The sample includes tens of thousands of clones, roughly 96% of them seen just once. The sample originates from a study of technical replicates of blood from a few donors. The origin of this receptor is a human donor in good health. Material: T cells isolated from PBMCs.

For the CDR3, the DNA is TGTGCCAGCCGGACTGACGCCAACTATGGCTACACCTTC. It yields the protein CASRTDANYGYTF. The genes are TRBV19 and TRBJ1-2; D uncertain. Trimming shortened V by 9 bases and J by 2 bases, and 13 bases separated the two germline ends. The length of the CDR3 is 13 residues. Per germline, CDR1 LNHDA and CDR2 SQIVND (reference sequence).